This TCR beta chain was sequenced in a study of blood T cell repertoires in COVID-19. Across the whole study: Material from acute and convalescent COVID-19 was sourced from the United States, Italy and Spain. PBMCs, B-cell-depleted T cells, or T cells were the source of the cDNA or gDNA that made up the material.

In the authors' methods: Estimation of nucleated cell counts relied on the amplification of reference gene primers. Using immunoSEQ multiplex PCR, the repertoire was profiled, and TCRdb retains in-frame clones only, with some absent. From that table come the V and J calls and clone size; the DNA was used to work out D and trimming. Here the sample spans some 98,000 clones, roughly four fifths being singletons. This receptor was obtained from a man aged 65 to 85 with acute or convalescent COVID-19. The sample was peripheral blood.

CDR3 nucleotides: TGTGCCCGTACCGGAGGGGCGGGAGCAGATACGCAGTATTTT. Amino acid sequence: CARTGGAGADTQYF. The chain combines TRBV30 with TRBJ2-3; the match to TRBD2 covers 7 bases. Germline V CDR1 and CDR2: GTSNPN, SVGIG (reference sequence). V shed 8 bases, J shed 4 bases, and the junction held 12 bases outside the gene matches. The CDR3 is 14 residues long.